This T cell receptor (beta chain) is from a study of shared clonotypes between healthy human individuals. The protocol was immunoSEQ multiplex PCR, while the TCRdb copy is restricted to in-frame clones and leaves out a portion. The sample yields more than 2,000,000 clones, approximately 92% seen once. Germline V gene data show CDR1 as SEHNR and CDR2 as FQNEAQ (reference sequence). The CDR3 runs 13 residues. Trimming at V came to 5 bases and at J to 4 bases, leaving 3 bases not matched to a gene. Turning to this clone: Other DNA variants within this sample encode the same CDR3.

J is TRBJ2-5 and V is TRBV7-9, with 8 positions matching TRBD1. Sequencing was performed on naive CD4+ T cells sorted from blood. The subset here: CD45RA+ positively selected. The origin of this receptor is a man aged 18 to 35 in good health. The CDR3 spells CASSPGQGETQYF. CDR3 nucleotides: TGTGCCAGCAGCCCCGGACAGGGAGAGACCCAGTACTTC.